The 4 T cell receptor beta chains presented below share a single source sample, sequenced in a study of blood T cell repertoires in COVID-19. Some clones are missing from TCRdb's copy, which holds only in-frame ones; the method was immunoSEQ multiplex PCR. This sample carries around 270,000 clones, more than 85% of them seen once, and the ten largest clones take around 2.6%. Material for sequencing was peripheral blood. Receptors were obtained from a person aged 18-35 years with COVID-19, enrolled during active disease.

V usage is TRBV7-9 and J usage is TRBJ2-5; TRBD2 is a possible D gene (6 bases). Trimming took off 7 bases at V and 10 bases at J, with 19 bases between the two ends. This CDR3 spans 13 amino acids. Germline loops: CDR1 SEHNR, CDR2 FQNEAQ (reference sequence). The CDR3 loop reads CASMEGLYGGQYF. CDR3 bases: TGTGCCAGCATGGAGGGGCTGTATGGGGGCCAGTACTTC.

This rearrangement joins TRBV2 to TRBJ1-2; possible D gene TRBD1, 5 bases. Germline V gives CDR1 SNHLY, CDR2 FYNNEI. The ends were cut back, 4 bases at V and 5 bases at J, with 11 bases in the middle. This CDR3 comprises 13 residues. This CDR3 reads CASSAWGGYGYTF. CDR3 nucleotides: TGTGCCAGCAGTGCCTGGGGGGGTTATGGCTACACCTTC.

The V gene is TRBV29-1, the J gene TRBJ1-1, with no clear D. Trimming pared 7 bases from V and 10 bases from J, leaving 19 bases between. This CDR3 is 12 amino acids long. Per germline, CDR1 SQVTM and CDR2 ANQGSEA. The CDR3 reads CSAGEAHFTAFF. As DNA, the CDR3 is TGCAGCGCCGGTGAGGCCCACTTTACAGCTTTCTTT.

The chain links TRBV9 to TRBJ2-1, with 11 bases that match TRBD2. CDR3 length: 16 residues. Germline CDR1 is SGDLS and CDR2 is YYNGEE. With V trimmed by 3 bases and J by 0 bases, 2 bases remained unmatched. The CDR3 nucleotides read TGTGCCAGCAGCGCTACTAGCGGGAGCTCCTACAATGAGCAGTTCTTC. Its translation is CASSATSGSSYNEQFF.